This T cell receptor (beta chain) was documented in a study of T cell responses to AZD1222 COVID-19 vaccine. Germline-derived CDR1 and CDR2 are SGHAT and FQNNGV. V lost 5 bases to trimming and J lost 11 bases; unmatched junction nucleotides: 14. The CDR3 extends over 14 amino acids. To note about this clone: The antigen is not known.

Study findings and constraints: Close to half of all spike-specific TCRs reportedly target regions of the variants that are unmutated. Repertoire sampling occurred only after the peak T cell response. The donor cohort was predominantly white British with a female majority, and clonal diversity may have been underestimated.

TCRdb's table, derived via immunoSEQ multiplex PCR, lists solely in-frame clones and lacks some. The sample has over 110,000 clones, 85% to 90% seen once. Timing groups of about 4 and about 12 weeks for second doses were pooled. The source of this sequence is an adult who received the AZD1222 COVID-19 vaccine. The chain uses TRBV11-2 and TRBJ2-5, with 7 positions matching TRBD2. Here the sequenced sample was peripheral blood, taken 28 days after the second AZD1222 dose. This CDR3 is CASSPYNGRGGQYF. CDR3 bases: TGTGCCAGCAGCCCCTACAACGGCCGCGGGGGTCAGTACTTC.